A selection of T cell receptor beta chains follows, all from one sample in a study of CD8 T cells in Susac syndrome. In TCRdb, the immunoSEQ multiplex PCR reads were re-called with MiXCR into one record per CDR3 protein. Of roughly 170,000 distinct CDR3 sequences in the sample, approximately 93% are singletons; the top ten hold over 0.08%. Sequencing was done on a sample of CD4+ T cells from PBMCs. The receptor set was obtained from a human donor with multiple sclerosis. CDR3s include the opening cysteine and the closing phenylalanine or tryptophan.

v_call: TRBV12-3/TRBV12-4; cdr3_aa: CASSLTGGSTEAFF
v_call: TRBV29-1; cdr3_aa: CSVSSPGTDYGYTF
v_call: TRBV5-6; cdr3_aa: CASSLAGTGFSQPQHF
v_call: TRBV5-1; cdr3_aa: CASSLGQGVLETQYF
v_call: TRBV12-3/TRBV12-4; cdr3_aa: CASSLGRFSLHF
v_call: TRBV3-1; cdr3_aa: CASSQDRASGSILGEDEQFF
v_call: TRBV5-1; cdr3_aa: CASSSDSTAQYF
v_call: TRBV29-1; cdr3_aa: CSVRQGLSTGELFF
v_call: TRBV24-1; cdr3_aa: CATSDPGTDTQYF
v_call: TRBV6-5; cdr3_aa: CASRLGLAGANEQFF
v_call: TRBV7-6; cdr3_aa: CASSSRLSGLDTDTQYF
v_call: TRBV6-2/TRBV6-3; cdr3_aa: CASRHSGSPTGELFF
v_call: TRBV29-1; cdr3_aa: CSVAGGPYEQYF
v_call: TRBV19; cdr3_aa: CASSMTPAREQFF
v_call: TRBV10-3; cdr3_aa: CAISDLGTNGYTF
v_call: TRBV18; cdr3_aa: CASSQGPNQETQYF
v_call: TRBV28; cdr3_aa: CASSFLAAGANVLTF
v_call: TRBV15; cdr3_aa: CATSRGGEIHSNQPQHF
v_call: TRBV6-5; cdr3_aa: CASSDGQGVLTF
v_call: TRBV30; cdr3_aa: CAWAFPGLPAFF
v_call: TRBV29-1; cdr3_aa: CSVVTAGGDYNEQFF
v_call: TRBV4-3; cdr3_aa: CASSQGVAGQVRYEQYF
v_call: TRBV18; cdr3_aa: CASSPGVAGRALLGNQPQHF
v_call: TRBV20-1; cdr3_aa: CSAPPGGGNYGYTF
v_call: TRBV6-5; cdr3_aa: CASSLDRDRNRGTEAFF
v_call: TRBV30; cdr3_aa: CAWSGAAWNQPQHF
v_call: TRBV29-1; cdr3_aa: CSAGETYGYTF